These 23 T cell receptor beta chains were sequenced from one sample in a study of shared clonotypes between healthy human individuals. CD8 cells classed as naive were CD45RO-negative and positively selected for CCR7, excluding terminally differentiated effector memory CD45RA+ cells. Only in-frame clones appear in the TCRdb table, and some are missing; sequencing was by immunoSEQ multiplex PCR. The sample lists roughly 590,000 clones; roughly 95% were seen once. Sequencing used naive CD8+ T cells sorted from blood. The source is a woman younger than 45 in good health.

V usage is TRBV7-9 and J usage is TRBJ2-1, with D unresolved. The V gene's germline CDR1 is SEHNR and CDR2 FQNEAQ (reference sequence). This CDR3 is built from 13 residues. V lost 3 bases and J lost 4, with 7 bases in between. CDR3 protein: CASSLPNYNEQFF. The CDR3 bases are TGTGCCAGCAGCTTGCCCAATTACAATGAGCAGTTCTTC. Based on the CDR3 plus reference TRBV7-9 and TRBJ2-1, the full variable domain is DTGVSQNPRHKITKRGQNVTFRCDPISEHNRLYWYRQTLGQGPEFLTYFQNEAQLEKSRLLSDRFSAERPKGSFSTLEIQRTEQGDSAMYLCASSLPNYNEQFFGPGTRLTVL.

The J gene is TRBJ1-4, the V gene TRBV2; D uncertain. The CDR3 length is 16 residues. Germline V lookup: CDR1 SNHLY, CDR2 FYNNEI. The V gene lost 2 bases and the J gene lost 5 bases, with 15 bases spanning the gap. The CDR3 coding sequence is TGTGCCAGCAGTGAATTGGTAGTAGGAAGGAATGAAAAACTGTTTTTT. Protein: CASSELVVGRNEKLFF.

The chain has TRBV5-1 and TRBJ2-7; unclear D gene. Germline V CDR1 and CDR2: SGHRS, YFSETQ. V was shortened by 0 bases and J by 0 bases, with 7 bases between the two germline ends. This CDR3 spans 14 amino acids. CDR3 residues: CASSLEQSSYEQYF. In DNA form, the CDR3 reads TGCGCCAGCAGCTTGGAACAGTCCTCCTACGAGCAGTACTTC.

The V gene is TRBV9, the J gene TRBJ2-2; TRBD2 is a possible D gene (5 bases). Trimming took 5 bases from V and 0 from J, leaving 14 bases between them. This CDR3 contains 16 residues. Germline values: CDR1 SGDLS, CDR2 YYNGEE. The CDR3, as DNA: TGTGCCAGCAGGGGCGGGCACCGAACGAACACCGGGGAGCTGTTTTTT. Protein sequence: CASRGGHRTNTGELFF. Based on the CDR3 plus reference TRBV9 and TRBJ2-2, the full variable domain is DSGVTQTPKHLITATGQRVTLRCSPRSGDLSVYWYQQSLDQGLQFLIQYYNGEERAKGNILERFSAQQFPDLHSELNLSSLELGDSALYFCASRGGHRTNTGELFFGEGSRLTVL.

V usage is TRBV15 and J usage is TRBJ2-1; D not resolved. The germline V and J ends were trimmed by 6 bases and 8 bases, with 20 bases remaining between them. The CDR3 is made up of 15 amino acids. CDR1 is LNHNV, CDR2 YYDKDF, per germline (reference sequence). The CDR3 loop reads CATSPSLFESHEQFF. CDR3 nucleotides: TGTGCCACCAGTCCGAGCCTCTTCGAGTCCCATGAGCAGTTCTTC. Full variable domain (outside the CDR3, taken from reference TRBV15 and TRBJ2-1): DAMVIQNPRYQVTQFGKPVTLSCSQTLNHNVMYWYQQKSSQAPKLLFHYYDKDFNNEADTPDNFQSRRPNTSFCFLDIRSPGLGDTAMYLCATSPSLFESHEQFFGPGTRLTVL.

This sequence joins TRBV4-1 and TRBJ1-1, with a possible D match to TRBD1 (5 bases). CDR1 and CDR2 (germline): MGHRA, YSYEKL. Between the trimmed V and J ends, which lost 0 bases and 5 bases, there was a span of 16 bases. This CDR3 comprises 16 residues. The CDR3 bases are TGCGCCAGCAGCCAAGATTCGGGGTCCTGGGGGACTGAAGCTTTCTTT. Translating it yields CASSQDSGSWGTEAFF.

To note about this clone: Other DNA sequences in the sample encode the same CDR3. The chain joins TRBV7-6 to TRBJ2-5; D is uncertain. The V gene's germline CDR1 is SGHVS and CDR2 FNYEAQ. The CDR3 has 15 amino acids. V lost 1 base, J lost 0 bases, and 9 bases lay in between. This chain's CDR3 is CASSLVGTDQETQYF. The CDR3, as DNA: TGTGCCAGCAGCTTAGTGGGTACAGACCAAGAGACCCAGTACTTC.

The V gene is TRBV13, the J gene TRBJ1-1; tentative D call: TRBD1 (5 bases). V lost 5 bases and J lost 0, with 13 bases in between. CDR1 is PRHDT, CDR2 FYEKMQ, per germline (reference sequence). This CDR3 has 15 amino acids. The CDR3 DNA reads as TGTGCCAGCAGCCCAGGTGGGGGGATGAACACTGAAGCTTTCTTT. It specifies CASSPGGGMNTEAFF.

The chain links TRBV28 to TRBJ2-1; 9 nucleotides agree with TRBD2. The CDR3 loop spans 15 amino acids. Germline V gene sequence: CDR1 MDHEN, CDR2 SYDVKM. The J segment lost 1 base and the V segment lost 6 bases, leaving 4 bases of the junction unmatched. The CDR3 region has the DNA TGTGCCAGCAGGCTTAGCGGGAGTTCCTACAATGAGCAGTTCTTC. Its protein is CASRLSGSSYNEQFF.

Remarks on this clone: Other DNA sequences in this specimen translate into the identical CDR3. The CDR3 nucleotides read TGTGCCAGTAGTATCGACCTGGAGGGTACTGAAGCTTTCTTT. This encodes CASSIDLEGTEAFF. The V call is TRBV19, the J call TRBJ1-1; no reliable D call. The germline V and J ends were trimmed by 3 bases and 5 bases, with 13 bases remaining between them. From germline, CDR1 is LNHDA and CDR2 SQIVND (reference sequence). This CDR3 contains 14 residues.

This clone has just one count. V usage is TRBV11-2 and J usage is TRBJ2-7; tentatively, D is TRBD1 (7 bases). CDR1 is SGHAT, CDR2 FQNNGV, per germline. The CDR3 has 15 residues. V lost 2 bases, J lost 3 bases, and 14 bases lay in between. The CDR3 bases are TGTGCCAGCAGCTTATCCCAGGGGGGTTTCTACGAGCAGTACTTC. Protein: CASSLSQGGFYEQYF.

The chain carries TRBV27 and TRBJ2-7; TRBD1 matches 7 bases. Germline V gene sequence: CDR1 MNHEY, CDR2 SMNVEV (reference sequence). This CDR3 contains 16 residues. With V trimmed by 0 bases and J by 2 bases, 7 bases remained unmatched. Here the CDR3 DNA reads TGTGCCAGCAGTTTATCGACAGGGTTGGCCCCCTACGAGCAGTACTTC. Its translation: CASSLSTGLAPYEQYF.

This clone was seen a single time. The chain employs TRBV7-9 and TRBJ1-4, with D unresolved. The V and J ends lost 1 base and 7 bases respectively, with 13 bases between them. The CDR3 runs 15 residues. From germline, CDR1 is SEHNR and CDR2 FQNEAQ (reference sequence). CDR3 loop: CASSLVGRYGEKLFF. CDR3 in DNA: TGTGCCAGCAGCTTAGTGGGCCGGTACGGTGAAAAACTGTTTTTT.

CDR3 protein: CASSSKDAYEQYF. The CDR3 DNA is TGCGCCAGCAGCTCCAAGGATGCCTACGAGCAGTACTTC. The chain employs TRBV4-1 and TRBJ2-7; D uncertain. CDR1 MGHRA and CDR2 YSYEKL come from the germline V gene. V was clipped by 5 bases and J by 2 bases, with 10 bases between them. The CDR3 covers 13 residues.

The chain recombines TRBV9 with TRBJ2-7; possible D gene TRBD2, 6 bases. This CDR3 is built from 15 residues. CDR1 and CDR2 (germline): SGDLS, YYNGEE. V was pared by 0 bases and J by 2 bases, with 12 bases between. The CDR3: CASSVARRGAYEQYF. The CDR3 coding sequence is TGTGCCAGCAGCGTAGCTCGGCGGGGCGCCTACGAGCAGTACTTC.

This chain uses TRBV10-1 with TRBJ2-2; D is uncertain. The germline CDR1 and CDR2 sequences are WNHNN and SYGVQD (reference sequence). V was clipped by 6 bases and J by 0 bases, with 8 bases between them. CDR3 length: 14 amino acids. CDR3 sequence: CASSPLPNTGELFF. The CDR3 DNA reads TGCGCCAGCAGCCCACTACCGAACACCGGGGAGCTGTTTTTT.

The rearrangement links TRBV5-4 to TRBJ2-1, with 8 bases aligning to TRBD2. V shed 4 bases, J shed 4 bases, and the junction held 10 bases outside the gene matches. CDR3 length: 16 residues. Germline V lookup: CDR1 SGHNT, CDR2 YYREEE (reference sequence). This chain's CDR3 is CASSTVPSGLYNEQFF. DNA for the CDR3: TGTGCCAGCAGCACGGTACCTAGCGGGCTATACAATGAGCAGTTCTTC.

The rearrangement links TRBV2 to TRBJ1-2; D is ambiguous. Deletions cut 4 bases from V and 4 bases from J, with 13 bases between. CDR1 is SNHLY, CDR2 FYNNEI, per germline. The CDR3 is 14 residues long. DNA of the CDR3: TGTGCCAGCAGTGCGCAGAAAGACTCCTATGGCTACACCTTC. It encodes CASSAQKDSYGYTF.

The V gene is TRBV11-2, the J gene TRBJ2-1; D is ambiguous. The CDR3 sequence is 15 residues long. V lost 5 bases, J lost 0 bases, and 11 bases lay in between. Germline assignment: CDR1 SGHAT and CDR2 FQNNGV. The DNA for the CDR3 is TGTGCCAGCAGCGAAACCCGAGGCTCCTACAATGAGCAGTTCTTC. Translated, it gives CASSETRGSYNEQFF.

A word on this clone: This sample includes further DNA sequences coding for the same CDR3. The V and J genes are TRBV9 and TRBJ2-7; 9 bases map to TRBD2. Germline V gene data show CDR1 as SGDLS and CDR2 as YYNGEE. V was pared by 0 bases and J by 2 bases, with 3 bases of the junction left unmatched. This CDR3 has 15 amino acids. The CDR3 reads CASSVGLADTYEQYF. In DNA, the CDR3 is TGTGCCAGCAGCGTAGGACTAGCGGACACCTACGAGCAGTACTTC.

V gene TRBV7-3 combines with J gene TRBJ2-7; weak D call: TRBD1 (6 bases). Trimming shortened V by 6 bases and J by 3 bases, and 27 bases separated the two germline ends. This CDR3 comprises 18 residues. Germline loops: CDR1 SGHTA, CDR2 FQGTGA. CDR3 sequence (DNA): TGTGCCAGCAGACTAGGACAGCCATTTGAAGGGTCACACTACGAGCAGTACTTC. Translating it yields CASRLGQPFEGSHYEQYF.

This clone came up a few times. This sequence joins TRBV7-9 and TRBJ2-7; no reliable D call. V was pared by 4 bases and J by 4 bases, with 5 bases between. This CDR3 region has 11 residues. Per the germline V gene, CDR1 is SEHNR and CDR2 is FQNEAQ (reference sequence). The CDR3 reads CASSSPYEQYF. The CDR3 nucleotides read TGTGCCAGCAGCTCGCCGTACGAGCAGTACTTC. The full variable domain, with the rest looked up from reference TRBV7-9 and TRBJ2-7, is DTGVSQNPRHKITKRGQNVTFRCDPISEHNRLYWYRQTLGQGPEFLTYFQNEAQLEKSRLLSDRFSAERPKGSFSTLEIQRTEQGDSAMYLCASSSPYEQYFGPGTRLTVT.

The chain joins TRBV28 to TRBJ2-7, with TRBD2 as a possible D gene (6 bases). Germline assignment: CDR1 MDHEN and CDR2 SYDVKM. CDR3 size: 14 residues. V was clipped by 1 base and J by 3 bases, with 10 bases between them. The CDR3 DNA sequence: TGTGCCAGCAGTTTATTCGGGGGAAACTACGAGCAGTACTTC. Its translation is CASSLFGGNYEQYF.